The clone carrying this T cell receptor beta chain was observed a single time. The antigen is unknown. Trimming took 4 bases from V and 5 from J, leaving 20 bases between them. CDR1 and CDR2 (germline): MNHNS, SASEGT. This CDR3 comprises 17 residues. The data are from a study of long-term antiretroviral therapy in people with HIV. Held in samples before DNA extraction were 1-10 million cryopreserved PBMC. Survey level was the resolution at which the v3.0 immunoSEQ assay ran. Produced via immunoSEQ multiplex PCR; TCRdb's table is partial and in-frame only. The sample includes fewer than 45,000 clones, 75% to 90% of them seen just once. Study-level findings and limits: Upon ART, diversity increased but remained lower than transplant donor controls. HIV repertoires covered narrower CDR3 length ranges than controls did.

This sequence was found in a man between 18 and 35 years old with HIV. The rearrangement uses TRBV6-1 and TRBJ2-2, with D possibly being TRBD1 or TRBD2 (5 bases each). Sequencing was performed on unsorted PBMCs, taken 2.2 years after starting antiretroviral therapy. In nucleotides, the CDR3 is TGTGCCAGCAGTGCCCACCCAGGGAAGGGGACGACCGGGGAGCTGTTTTTT. As protein: CASSAHPGKGTTGELFF.